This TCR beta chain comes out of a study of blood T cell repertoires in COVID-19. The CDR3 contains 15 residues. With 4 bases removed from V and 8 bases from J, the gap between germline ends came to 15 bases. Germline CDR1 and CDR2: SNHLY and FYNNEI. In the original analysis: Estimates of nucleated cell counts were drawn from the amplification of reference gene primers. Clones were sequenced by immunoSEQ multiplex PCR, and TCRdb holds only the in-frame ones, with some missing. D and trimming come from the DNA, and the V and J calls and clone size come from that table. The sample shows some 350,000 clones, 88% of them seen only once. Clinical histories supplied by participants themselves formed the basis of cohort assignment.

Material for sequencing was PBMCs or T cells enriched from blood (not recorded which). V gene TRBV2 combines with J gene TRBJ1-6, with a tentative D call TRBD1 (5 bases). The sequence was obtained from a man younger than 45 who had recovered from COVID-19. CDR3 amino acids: CASSVSLGGDSPLHF. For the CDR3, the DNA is TGTGCCAGCAGTGTTTCACTTGGAGGGGATTCACCCCTCCACTTT. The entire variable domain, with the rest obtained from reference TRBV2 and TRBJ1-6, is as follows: EPEVTQTPSHQVTQMGQEVILRCVPISNHLYFYWYRQILGQKVEFLVSFYNNEISEKSEIFDDQFSVERPDGSNFTLKIRSTKLEDSAMYFCASSVSLGGDSPLHFGNGTRLTVT.